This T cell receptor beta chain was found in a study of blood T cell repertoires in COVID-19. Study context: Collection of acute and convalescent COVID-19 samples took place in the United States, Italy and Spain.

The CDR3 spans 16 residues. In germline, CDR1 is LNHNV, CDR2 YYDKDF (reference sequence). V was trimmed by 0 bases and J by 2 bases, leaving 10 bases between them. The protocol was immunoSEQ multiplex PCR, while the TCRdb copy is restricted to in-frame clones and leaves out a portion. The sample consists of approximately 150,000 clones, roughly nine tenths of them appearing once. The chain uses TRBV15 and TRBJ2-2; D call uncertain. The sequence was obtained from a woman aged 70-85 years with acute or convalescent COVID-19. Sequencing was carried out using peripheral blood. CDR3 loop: CATSRDRLTNTGELFF. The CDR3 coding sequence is TGTGCCACCAGCAGAGATCGGTTGACAAACACCGGGGAGCTGTTTTTT. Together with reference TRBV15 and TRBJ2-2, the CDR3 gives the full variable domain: DAMVIQNPRYQVTQFGKPVTLSCSQTLNHNVMYWYQQKSSQAPKLLFHYYDKDFNNEADTPDNFQSRRPNTSFCFLDIRSPGLGDTAMYLCATSRDRLTNTGELFFGEGSRLTVL.